This TCR beta chain is drawn from a study of CD8+CD57+ T cells in acquired aplastic anemia. Across the whole study: Mean yield of DNA from sorted CD4+ and CD8+ cells was 3 to 3.5 ug. General observations from the study: Controls and patients did not differ significantly in CD8+ Simpson's diversity. Around 27 sequences, all CD8+ CDR3, were shared between patients and controls.

CD8+CD57+ cell expansion, shown by flow cytometry, had occurred in the patients selected for sequencing. Therapy had not been given to patients before blood sampling. Trimming cost V 4 bases and J 2 bases, with 5 bases left between them. The CDR3 sequence is 14 residues long. The germline V gene encodes CDR1 KGHDR and CDR2 SFDVKD. Worth noting for this clonotype: Antigen: not known.

It was genomic DNA that served as the template for profiling TCR beta VDJ and CDR3. TCRdb called the reads again in MiXCR, with one record for every CDR3 protein. There are some 120,000 distinct CDR3 sequences in the sample; 45% to 60% occur only once, and roughly 32% lies in the top ten. This receptor was identified in a human donor with aplastic anemia. Sequencing was performed on sorted CD4+, CD8+, or CD8+CD57+ T cells (not recorded which) from PBMCs. The V and J genes are TRBV24-1 and TRBJ1-6; the D is unclear. The CDR3 DNA is TGTGCCACCAGTGAAGCAGCCTATAATTCACCCCTCCACTTT. As protein: CATSEAAYNSPLHF.